The 22 T cell receptor beta chains presented below share a single source sample, sequenced in a study of T cell responses to AZD1222 COVID-19 vaccine (dated by TCRdb to the early 2020s). The time point label corresponds to: about 28 days (+/-7) after the second vaccine dose. Library preparation was by the immunoSEQ multiplex PCR assay. What TCRdb holds here is the immuneACCESS table cut down to in-frame rearrangements. Part of the clones is not present; checked against another copy, under half of the missing clones reflect an unresolved V gene, and the others are unexplained. The sample yields about 110,000 clones; about 90% were counted once. Around 4% of the sample is in the top ten clones. The source material was peripheral blood, sampled 28 days after the second AZD1222 dose. The receptor source for this set is an adult who received the AZD1222 COVID-19 vaccine.

Only one count was recorded for this clone. V and J are TRBV21-1 and TRBJ2-1. TRBV21-1 is annotated as a pseudogene. This CDR3 is 15 amino acids long. As DNA, the CDR3 is TGTGCCAGCAGCATATCGGACGGACCGTACAATGAGCAGTTCTTC. Its translation: CASSISDGPYNEQFF.

The chain recombines TRBV5-6 with TRBJ1-2, with D hard to call. The V end lost 1 base, the J end lost 7 bases, and 8 bases lay between the germline ends. Per the germline V gene, CDR1 is SGHDT and CDR2 is YYEEEE. CDR3 length: 12 amino acids. For the CDR3, the DNA is TGTGCCAGCAGCTTGTGGGGTGGTGGCTACACCTTC. It translates to CASSLWGGGYTF.

The chain combines TRBV7-8 with TRBJ2-1; the D gene could be TRBD1 or TRBD2 (5 bases each). V lost 5 bases to trimming and J lost 0 bases, with 14 bases between them. Germline V gene data show CDR1 as SGHVS and CDR2 as FQNEAQ. The CDR3 has 16 amino acids. The CDR3 reads CASSRTVGRSYNEQFF. For the CDR3, the DNA is TGTGCCAGCAGCCGTACGGTGGGACGCTCCTACAATGAGCAGTTCTTC.

This chain uses TRBV18 with TRBJ1-5; 10 nucleotides align to TRBD1. Trimming cost V 2 bases and J 6 bases; bases outside gene matches: 7. The CDR3 is made up of 16 amino acids. The V gene's germline CDR1 is KGHSH and CDR2 LQKENI. The CDR3 sequence: CASSPGGQGVVQPQHF. The CDR3 DNA reads TGTGCCAGCTCACCAGGCGGACAGGGGGTAGTTCAGCCCCAGCATTTT.

This chain links TRBV18 with TRBJ1-2; D gene unclear. CDR3 size: 13 residues. V was pared by 6 bases and J by 0 bases, with 8 bases between. Germline CDR1 KGHSH, CDR2 LQKENI. The CDR3: CASSGESNYGYTF. Written as DNA, the CDR3 is TGTGCCAGCTCTGGAGAGTCTAACTATGGCTACACCTTC.

The genes are TRBV6-2 or TRBV6-3 and TRBJ2-5; D gene ambiguous. Per the germline V gene, CDR1 is MNHEY and CDR2 is SVGEGT. V lost 0 bases, J lost 0 bases, and 14 bases lay in between. The CDR3 is made up of 17 amino acids. CDR3 sequence (DNA): TGTGCCAGCAGTTACTCGACGACCCGCTCGTACCAAGAGACCCAGTACTTC. It codes for CASSYSTTRSYQETQYF.

The chain employs TRBV18 and TRBJ2-1; D perhaps matches TRBD1 (6 bases). The CDR3 sequence is 15 residues long. Germline loops: CDR1 KGHSH, CDR2 LQKENI. V shed 3 bases and J shed 7 bases, with 16 bases lying between them. In nucleotides, the CDR3 is TGTGCCAGCTCACCTAGACAGGAAACAGGGAATGAGCAGTTCTTC. The encoded protein is CASSPRQETGNEQFF. The full variable domain, in which reference TRBV18 and TRBJ2-1 provide the parts outside the CDR3, is NAGVMQNPRHLVRRRGQEARLRCSPMKGHSHVYWYRQLPEEGLKFMVYLQKENIIDESGMPKERFSAEFPKEGPSILRIQQVVRGDSAAYFCASSPRQETGNEQFFGPGTRLTVL.

CDR3 in amino acids: CSVPRLAGTDTQYF. The DNA for the CDR3 is TGCAGCGTCCCCCGACTAGCGGGCACAGATACGCAGTATTTT. The rearrangement links TRBV29-1 to TRBJ2-3; 9 nucleotides line up with TRBD2. This CDR3 comprises 14 residues. The junction had 5 bases not matched to a gene; V was cut back by 6 bases and J by 1 base. Looked up from germline, CDR1 is SQVTM and CDR2 is ANQGSEA.

The chain couples TRBV6-2 or TRBV6-3 to TRBJ2-3, with a tentative D call TRBD1 (5 bases). Looked up from germline, CDR1 is MNHEY and CDR2 is SVGEGT. V gave up 5 bases and J gave up 6 bases, with 12 bases separating them. This CDR3 region has 13 residues. Here the CDR3 DNA reads TGTGCCAGCAGTGGGGCCAGTTGGGATACGCAGTATTTT. Its protein is CASSGASWDTQYF.

The gene calls are TRBV18 and TRBJ1-6; TRBD1 aligns across 9 bases. V dropped 6 bases and J dropped 8; count of bases not matched to a gene: 5. The CDR3 extends over 14 amino acids. CDR1 and CDR2 from the germline V gene are KGHSH and LQKENI. CDR3 DNA sequence: TGTGCCAGCTCGGAACAGGGGGCCCATTCACCCCTCCACTTT. Amino acids: CASSEQGAHSPLHF.

This clone was seen a single time. The chain links TRBV19 to TRBJ1-1; unclear D gene. V was cut by 7 bases and J by 0 bases, with 12 bases left in between. This CDR3 region has 14 residues. Germline V CDR1 and CDR2: LNHDA, SQIVND (reference sequence). The CDR3 is CASTILGMNTEAFF. Written as DNA, the CDR3 is TGTGCCAGTACTATCCTGGGGATGAACACTGAAGCTTTCTTT.

J is TRBJ2-7 and V is TRBV7-2; TRBD1 aligns across 7 bases. This CDR3 has 16 amino acids. From germline, CDR1 is SGHTA and CDR2 FQGNSA. V shed 0 bases and J 4 bases; nucleotides not matched to a gene: 9. The CDR3 sequence: CASSLATRTGWYEQYF. The CDR3 DNA follows: TGTGCCAGCAGCTTAGCCACGCGGACAGGCTGGTACGAGCAGTACTTC.

V usage is TRBV7-9 and J usage is TRBJ2-3, with D uncertain. Germline CDR1 SEHNR, CDR2 FQNEAQ (reference sequence). V lost 5 bases, J lost 5 bases, and 11 bases lay in between. This CDR3 is 13 amino acids long. CDR3 region: CASSNVREDTQYF. CDR3 sequence (DNA): TGTGCCAGCAGCAACGTCCGCGAAGATACGCAGTATTTT.

The rearrangement joins TRBV30 to TRBJ1-1; D is unclear. The germline V gene encodes CDR1 GTSNPN and CDR2 SVGIG (reference sequence). Trimming pared 0 bases from V and 8 bases from J, leaving 10 bases between. The CDR3 contains 12 residues. The CDR3 here is CAWSVLPPEAFF. CDR3 bases: TGTGCCTGGAGTGTACTGCCCCCGGAAGCTTTCTTT.

V usage is TRBV7-9 and J usage is TRBJ2-4; either TRBD1 or TRBD2 may supply D (6 bases each). CDR1 is SEHNR, CDR2 FQNEAQ, per germline (reference sequence). V dropped 7 bases and J dropped 0 bases, with 13 bases sitting between them. The CDR3 is made up of 15 amino acids. CDR3 DNA sequence: TGTGCCAGCACGGGGGCGCGGATAGCCAAAAACATTCAGTACTTC. Residues: CASTGARIAKNIQYF.

The rearrangement uses TRBV5-4 and TRBJ2-3, with D perhaps assigned TRBD1 or TRBD2 (5 bases each). Trimming cost V 0 bases and J 0 bases, with 14 bases left between them. CDR3 length: 17 residues. Germline CDR1 reads SGHNT; CDR2 reads YYREEE (reference sequence). CDR3 in DNA: TGTGCCAGCAGCTTGGGAGGGGTCTCCATTAGCACAGATACGCAGTATTTT. As protein: CASSLGGVSISTDTQYF.

V usage is TRBV7-9 and J usage is TRBJ1-2; 7 bases align to TRBD1. The V gene's germline CDR1 is SEHNR and CDR2 FQNEAQ (reference sequence). V lost 5 bases, J lost 6 bases, and 6 bases stayed unmatched. CDR3 size: 13 residues. CDR3 in amino acids: CASSHTGADGYTF. CDR3 DNA: TGTGCCAGCAGCCACACAGGGGCGGATGGCTACACCTTC. Together with reference TRBV7-9 and TRBJ1-2, the CDR3 gives the full variable domain: DTGVSQNPRHKITKRGQNVTFRCDPISEHNRLYWYRQTLGQGPEFLTYFQNEAQLEKSRLLSDRFSAERPKGSFSTLEIQRTEQGDSAMYLCASSHTGADGYTFGSGTRLTVV.

The chain is built from TRBV21-1 and TRBJ1-2; the DNA was not used to check the table's D call, TRBD1. TRBV21-1 is noted as a pseudogene. The CDR3 runs to 13 residues. The CDR3 DNA is TGTGCCAGCAGGGGACAGGGGGCAAATGGCTACACCTTC. Its protein is CASRGQGANGYTF.

The chain couples TRBV7-9 to TRBJ1-4; possibly TRBD1 for D (5 bases). The germline V and J ends were trimmed by 5 bases and 4 bases, with 14 bases remaining between them. The CDR3 length is 15 residues. Germline-derived CDR1 and CDR2 are SEHNR and FQNEAQ (reference sequence). CDR3 sequence reads: CASSPTRVFNEKLFF. The CDR3 coding sequence is TGTGCCAGCAGCCCTACCAGGGTTTTTAATGAAAAACTGTTTTTT.

This chain's CDR3 is CASSQALAADNEQFF. CDR3 DNA sequence: TGCGCCAGCAGCCAAGCGCTAGCGGCGGACAATGAGCAGTTCTTC. The chain links TRBV4-3 to TRBJ2-1; TRBD2 agrees at 7 bases. The CDR3 length is 15 residues. V gave up 1 base and J gave up 5 bases; unmatched junction bases: 5. The germline gives CDR1 LGHNA, CDR2 YSLEER.

The CDR3 spells CATSRDNQPTYNEQFF. The DNA for the CDR3 is TGTGCCACCAGCAGAGATAATCAGCCAACATACAATGAGCAGTTCTTC. The chain carries TRBV15 and TRBJ2-1, with D unclear. The CDR3 runs to 16 residues. V shed 0 bases and J shed 4 bases, with 13 bases lying between them. The V gene's germline CDR1 is LNHNV and CDR2 YYDKDF (reference sequence).

The CDR3 protein is CASSLALGREYEQYF. The CDR3 DNA sequence: TGTGCCAGCAGTTTAGCCCTGGGGCGGGAGTACGAGCAGTACTTC. The chain has TRBV28 and TRBJ2-7; 7 nucleotides match TRBD2. V dropped 2 bases and J dropped 4; count of bases not matched to a gene: 8. From germline, CDR1 is MDHEN and CDR2 SYDVKM. The CDR3 length is 15 residues.